A single sample is the source of the 7 T cell receptor beta chains below, sequenced in a study of cytomegalovirus exposure and HLA in healthy donors. This PCR relied on a set of 60 Vbeta primers and 13 Jbeta primers. Repertoires were generated with immunoSEQ multiplex PCR, while TCRdb's copy carries only in-frame clones and drops some. In the table there are roughly 200,000 clones, roughly 73% of which are singletons. The sample comprised PBMCs. The receptors were sampled from a woman in her 30s in good health and CMV-seronegative.

The chain joins TRBV28 to TRBJ2-1; a weak D match, TRBD2 (5 bases). The CDR3 spans 13 residues. With 1 base removed from V and 9 bases from J, the gap between germline ends came to 10 bases. CDR1 MDHEN and CDR2 SYDVKM come from the germline V gene. CDR3 amino acids: CASSLSVLGEQFF. The CDR3 DNA sequence: TGTGCCAGCAGTTTATCGGTACTAGGTGAGCAGTTCTTC.

In its sample, this clone was seen a few times. This chain links TRBV15 with TRBJ2-2, with D tentatively TRBD2 (6 bases). This CDR3 has 15 amino acids. The V gene lost 0 bases and the J gene lost 6 bases, with 11 bases spanning the gap. Germline CDR1 is LNHNV and CDR2 is YYDKDF (reference sequence). The CDR3 protein is CATSRDRDSPGELFF. Here the CDR3 DNA reads TGTGCCACCAGCAGAGATCGGGACTCACCCGGGGAGCTGTTTTTT.

This sequence joins TRBV11-2 and TRBJ2-5; weak D call: TRBD2 (5 bases). Germline lookup yields CDR1 SGHAT and CDR2 FQNNGV. This CDR3 is built from 15 residues. V dropped 2 bases and J dropped 4 bases, with 14 bases sitting between them. CDR3 loop: CASSLWPSSGETQYF. The CDR3 DNA reads TGTGCCAGCAGCTTATGGCCTAGCTCAGGAGAGACCCAGTACTTC.

The chain carries TRBV11-2 and TRBJ1-2; TRBD1 agrees at 9 bases. The germline gives CDR1 SGHAT, CDR2 FQNNGV. There are 15 residues in the CDR3. The trim removed 3 bases at V and 4 bases at J, leaving 6 bases unmatched. As DNA, the CDR3 is TGTGCCAGCAGCTTGGGACAGGGTTACGGCTATGGCTACACCTTC. This sequence encodes CASSLGQGYGYGYTF.

This clone was recorded a few times. The chain couples TRBV5-1 to TRBJ1-3, with 7 nucleotides matching TRBD1. The CDR3 sequence is 18 residues long. The V gene's germline CDR1 is SGHRS and CDR2 YFSETQ. V shed 3 bases and J 2 bases; nucleotides not matched to a gene: 14. The DNA for the CDR3 is TGCGCCAGCAGCTCTGGGCTCCGACAGGGCCCTACTGGAAACACCATATATTTT. Protein product: CASSSGLRQGPTGNTIYF.

The V gene is TRBV11-1, the J gene TRBJ2-7; 7 positions match TRBD2. The CDR3 contains 14 residues. Germline V lookup: CDR1 SGHAT, CDR2 FQDESV (reference sequence). V dropped 3 bases and J dropped 2; count of bases not matched to a gene: 4. CDR3 residues: CASSFQRGPYEQYF. The CDR3 nucleotides read TGTGCCAGCAGCTTCCAGCGGGGTCCCTACGAGCAGTACTTC.

V usage is TRBV5-5 and J usage is TRBJ1-4, with 9 bases that match TRBD1. Trimming cost V 6 bases and J 8 bases; bases outside gene matches: 11. Looked up from germline, CDR1 is SGHKS and CDR2 is YYEKEE (reference sequence). The CDR3 length is 15 residues. CDR3 amino acids: CASTFTGTGPEKLFF. CDR3 in DNA: TGTGCCAGCACCTTTACCGGGACAGGGCCCGAAAAACTGTTTTTT.